Here is one T cell receptor beta chain with its context. Its target is not known. Each UMI harboured a 6-nucleotide sample barcode and was appended via template switching. No DNA is given; TCRdb re-called the 5' RACE reads and lists each CDR3 protein once. Here the sample table reports about 210,000 distinct CDR3 sequences. Every donor provided one blood sample measuring 2.5 ml. This entry belongs to a study of monozygotic twins with inflammatory bowel disease. The CDR3 covers 13 residues. Germline lookup yields CDR1 SGDLS and CDR2 YYNGEE. Findings of the study overall: A reduction in TCRbeta diversity (inverse Simpson) was seen in IBD patients relative to healthy co-twins. What may have added variability to patient repertoires is that immunosuppressive treatments differed.

The receptor was derived from a human donor with ulcerative colitis or Crohn's disease, or a healthy co-twin of an affected twin (not recorded which). This sequence joins TRBV9 and TRBJ2-3. The sequencing input was blood. The CDR3 loop is CASSPESTDTQYF.